This T cell receptor beta chain came from a study of blood T cell repertoires in COVID-19. As for the study in general: Nucleic acid was either cDNA or gDNA, and it came from T cells, B-cell-depleted T cells, or PBMCs.

Profiled with immunoSEQ multiplex PCR; TCRdb holds only in-frame clones, not every one. The repertoire has roughly 120,000 clones, 60% to 85% of them found once; the top ten carry roughly 2.1%. Germline assignment: CDR1 SGDLS and CDR2 YYNGEE. Losses at the gene ends were 4 bases for V and 2 bases for J; bases not matched to a gene: 4. CDR3 length: 16 residues. This clone is a singleton in its sample. The chain uses TRBV9 and TRBJ1-4, with TRBD1 matching 11 bases. The TCR comes from a man aged 65 to 79 with acute or convalescent COVID-19. Sequencing was carried out using peripheral blood. The CDR3 here is CASSRGTGGTNEKLFF. The CDR3 DNA sequence: TGTGCCAGCAGCAGAGGGACAGGGGGGACTAATGAAAAACTGTTTTTT. The variable domain in full, completed from reference TRBV9 and TRBJ1-4, reads DSGVTQTPKHLITATGQRVTLRCSPRSGDLSVYWYQQSLDQGLQFLIQYYNGEERAKGNILERFSAQQFPDLHSELNLSSLELGDSALYFCASSRGTGGTNEKLFFGSGTQLSVL.